Below, one TCR beta chain is given with its context. Its antigen is as yet unknown. PCR employed 60 Vbeta and 13 Jbeta primers. The protocol was immunoSEQ multiplex PCR, while the TCRdb copy is restricted to in-frame clones and leaves out a portion. The sample includes over 95,000 clones, around 77% seen only once; the top ten take 9.5% to 12%. These data come from a study of cytomegalovirus exposure and HLA in healthy donors. General study results and limits: A later analysis revealed that TCR association rates differed between HLA loci, peaking at DRB1 and bottoming out at HLA-C.

V gave up 4 bases and J gave up 2 bases, with 17 bases separating them. This CDR3 contains 16 residues. Germline V gene sequence: CDR1 SGHDT, CDR2 YYEEEE. What was sequenced was PBMCs. The rearrangement uses TRBV5-6 and TRBJ2-3, with D perhaps matching TRBD2 (6 bases). This TCR was sampled from a man between 40 and 49 years old in good health and CMV-seropositive. The CDR3 protein is CASSPRGREVTDTQYF. The DNA for the CDR3 is TGTGCCAGCAGCCCTCGGGGCAGGGAGGTCACAGATACGCAGTATTTT.